The 17 T cell receptor beta chains below all came from one sample that was sequenced in a study of shared T cell receptors in the human thymus. Clones were sequenced by immunoSEQ multiplex PCR, and TCRdb holds only the in-frame ones, with some missing. The sample lists 700,000 or so clones; 70% to 90% were seen once. A further study also used this sample, focusing on human thymus T cells.

Sequencing was carried out using thymocytes. The source of these receptors is a girl under three years old with a congenital heart defect.

The chain recombines TRBV5-1 with TRBJ1-6; D remains ambiguous. The ends were cut back, 5 bases at V and 3 bases at J, with 15 bases in the middle. The CDR3 contains 16 residues. Germline assignment: CDR1 SGHRS and CDR2 YFSETQ. The CDR3 bases are TGCGCCAGCAGGGCGGATTTCCGGGGCTATAATTCACCCCTCCACTTT. This sequence encodes CASRADFRGYNSPLHF.

The sample holds a few counts of this clone. The chain is built from TRBV18 and TRBJ1-2, with unresolved D. The germline V gene has CDR1 KGHSH and CDR2 LQKENI. The CDR3 runs 17 residues. V gave up 1 base and J gave up 4 bases, with 19 bases separating them. CDR3 loop: CASSPLRSREEGYGYTF. The CDR3 DNA sequence: TGTGCCAGCTCACCACTAAGGAGCCGGGAAGAGGGCTATGGCTACACCTTC.

The chain uses TRBV10-3 and TRBJ2-7; D unresolved. Trimming took off 10 bases at V and 7 bases at J, with 8 bases between the two ends. From germline, CDR1 is ENHRY and CDR2 SYGVKD. The CDR3 has 9 amino acids. The CDR3 is CATAREQYF. DNA of the CDR3: TGTGCCACGGCGAGGGAGCAGTACTTC.

This clone was picked up one time. The V and J genes are TRBV5-6 and TRBJ2-1, with D possibly being TRBD1 (6 bases). Germline V lookup: CDR1 SGHDT, CDR2 YYEEEE. V was pared by 1 base and J by 0 bases, with 14 bases between. The CDR3 loop spans 17 amino acids. CDR3 in amino acids: CASSLRAGASSYNEQFF. CDR3 coding DNA: TGTGCCAGCAGCTTGCGAGCAGGGGCGAGCTCCTACAATGAGCAGTTCTTC.

This clone was seen just once. This chain joins TRBV30 and TRBJ1-1; no clear D. Trimming removed 3 bases at V and 7 bases at J, with 12 bases between. The germline gives CDR1 GTSNPN, CDR2 SVGIG (reference sequence). The CDR3 covers 12 residues. CDR3 in amino acids: CAWSSTEIEAFF. DNA for the CDR3: TGTGCCTGGAGCTCCACAGAAATTGAAGCTTTCTTT.

This clone was counted once. The chain uses TRBV7-2 and TRBJ1-6; 12 bases fit TRBD1. Germline CDR1 and CDR2: SGHTA and FQGNSA. This CDR3 region has 16 residues. J was trimmed by 9 bases and V by 3 bases; bases with no gene match: 6. The CDR3 coding sequence is TGTGCCAGCAGCTTGGCAGGGGACAGGGGGCCTTCACCCCTCCACTTT. It translates to CASSLAGDRGPSPLHF.

The chain uses TRBV5-1 and TRBJ2-3, with 7 bases that match TRBD2. The CDR3 extends over 12 amino acids. Germline trimming cut 2 bases from V and 6 bases from J; bases unmatched to any gene: 0. CDR1 is SGHRS and CDR2 is YFSETQ in the germline V gene. The CDR3 DNA is TGCGCCAGCAGCTTCGGGGGGGATACGCAGTATTTT. Encoded protein: CASSFGGDTQYF.

This clone was observed a single time. The chain uses TRBV19 and TRBJ2-2; D is perhaps TRBD1 (5 bases). Germline values: CDR1 LNHDA, CDR2 SQIVND (reference sequence). The CDR3 has 15 residues. V lost 1 base to trimming and J lost 1 base, with 7 bases between them. In nucleotides, the CDR3 is TGTGCCAGTAGTATAGCACAGGAGAACACCGGGGAGCTGTTTTTT. Translating gives CASSIAQENTGELFF.

This chain uses TRBV15 with TRBJ1-2, with TRBD1 identical over 7 bases. Germline V gives CDR1 LNHNV, CDR2 YYDKDF (reference sequence). V trimming: 5 bases; J trimming: 4 bases; junction bases outside the gene matches: 7. The CDR3 contains 14 residues. For the CDR3, the DNA is TGTGCCACCAGCTCGACACAGGGGCTCTATGGCTACACCTTC. It translates to CATSSTQGLYGYTF. Full variable domain (outside the CDR3, taken from reference TRBV15 and TRBJ1-2): DAMVIQNPRYQVTQFGKPVTLSCSQTLNHNVMYWYQQKSSQAPKLLFHYYDKDFNNEADTPDNFQSRRPNTSFCFLDIRSPGLGDTAMYLCATSSTQGLYGYTFGSGTRLTVV.

This clone was seen a handful of times. The gene calls are TRBV5-4 and TRBJ2-1; 7 bases are a match to TRBD2. The CDR3 has 15 amino acids. The trim removed 2 bases at V and 0 bases at J, leaving 2 bases unmatched. CDR1 SGHNT and CDR2 YYREEE come from the germline V gene (reference sequence). DNA of the CDR3: TGTGCCAGCAGCTTCGGCGGGGGCTCCTACAATGAGCAGTTCTTC. Amino acid sequence: CASSFGGGSYNEQFF.

The V gene is TRBV5-6, the J gene TRBJ1-2; 10 bases agree with TRBD1. CDR3 size: 19 residues. Looked up from germline, CDR1 is SGHDT and CDR2 is YYEEEE. V was pared by 0 bases and J by 6 bases, with 17 bases of the junction left unmatched. The CDR3 is CASSLEAPGQGPSIDGYTF. CDR3 DNA sequence: TGTGCCAGCAGCTTGGAGGCCCCGGGACAGGGGCCCTCCATAGATGGCTACACCTTC.

The CDR3 loop is CASSTREGYDTQYF. The CDR3 nucleotides read TGCGCCAGCAGCACCCGGGAGGGCTATGATACGCAGTATTTT. V and J are TRBV4-1 and TRBJ2-3; 8 positions agree with TRBD2. Trimming removed 5 bases from V and 6 bases from J; junction bases left unmatched: 7. From germline, CDR1 is MGHRA and CDR2 YSYEKL. This CDR3 is 14 amino acids long.

The rearrangement joins TRBV5-1 to TRBJ2-1, with D hard to call. The CDR3 contains 14 residues. The V gene's germline CDR1 is SGHRS and CDR2 YFSETQ. Between the trimmed V and J ends, which lost 5 bases and 10 bases, there was a span of 19 bases. The DNA of the CDR3 is TGCGCCAGCAGGAGGTCCCTAAGATCCGCGGAGCAGTTCTTC. Encoded protein: CASRRSLRSAEQFF. Full variable domain (remainder filled in from reference TRBV5-1 and TRBJ2-1): KAGVTQTPRYLIKTRGQQVTLSCSPISGHRSVSWYQQTPGQGLQFLFEYFSETQRNKGNFPGRFSGRQFSNSRSEMNVSTLELGDSALYLCASRRSLRSAEQFFGPGTRLTVL.

This chain links TRBV5-1 with TRBJ2-5; no reliable D call. Deletions cut 7 bases from V and 0 bases from J, with 13 bases between. Germline CDR1 reads SGHRS; CDR2 reads YFSETQ. CDR3 size: 14 residues. In nucleotides, the CDR3 is TGCGCCAGCGCCAAGGAGTTGGACCAAGAGACCCAGTACTTC. Encoded protein: CASAKELDQETQYF.

The chain joins TRBV15 to TRBJ2-1, with 11 bases matching TRBD2. Unmatched junction bases numbered 14, after V lost 4 bases and J lost 0 bases. Germline CDR1 is LNHNV and CDR2 is YYDKDF (reference sequence). The CDR3 is made up of 20 amino acids. For the CDR3, the DNA is TGTGCCACCAGCATACTACTAGCGGGGGCTCTGACGTTCTCCTACAATGAGCAGTTCTTC. Translated: CATSILLAGALTFSYNEQFF.

Concerning this clone itself: In the same sample, other DNA sequences code for this CDR3. CDR3 sequence: CASSSGQGNNEQFF. CDR3 DNA: TGCGCCAGCAGCTCGGGACAGGGGAACAATGAGCAGTTCTTC. This sequence joins TRBV5-1 and TRBJ2-1, with 10 bases lining up with TRBD1. CDR3 size: 14 residues. From germline, CDR1 is SGHRS and CDR2 YFSETQ. Trimming took 3 bases from V and 5 from J; bases not matched to a gene: 2. The full variable domain, its missing parts supplied by reference TRBV5-1 and TRBJ2-1, is KAGVTQTPRYLIKTRGQQVTLSCSPISGHRSVSWYQQTPGQGLQFLFEYFSETQRNKGNFPGRFSGRQFSNSRSEMNVSTLELGDSALYLCASSSGQGNNEQFFGPGTRLTVL.

The rearrangement links TRBV7-9 to TRBJ1-2; a possible D gene is TRBD1 (6 bases). CDR3 length: 14 amino acids. The germline gives CDR1 SEHNR, CDR2 FQNEAQ (reference sequence). Trimming took 0 bases from V and 9 from J, leaving 14 bases between them. The CDR3 DNA follows: TGTGCCAGCAGCTTAGCCGGACAGTTCCCCCGCTACACCTTC. It is translated as CASSLAGQFPRYTF. Full variable domain (rest looked up from reference TRBV7-9 and TRBJ1-2): DTGVSQNPRHKITKRGQNVTFRCDPISEHNRLYWYRQTLGQGPEFLTYFQNEAQLEKSRLLSDRFSAERPKGSFSTLEIQRTEQGDSAMYLCASSLAGQFPRYTFGSGTRLTVV.